The 10 T cell receptor beta chains presented below share a single source sample, sequenced in a study of early T cells in non-severe SARS-CoV-2 infection. TCRdb processed the 5' RACE reads anew with MiXCR; each CDR3 protein has one entry. The table has about 98,000 distinct CDR3 sequences, approximately 10% seen once. Source material: whole blood. The source is an adult who was a healthcare worker with PCR-confirmed SARS-CoV-2 infection or an uninfected control (not recorded which).

This clonotype was seen at least ten times. The chain recombines TRBV6-2 or TRBV6-3 with TRBJ2-3; 10 positions agree with TRBD2. Trimming took 11 bases from V and 4 from J; bases not matched to a gene: 15. This CDR3 is built from 16 residues. Germline V gives CDR1 MNHEY, CDR2 SVGEGT. Written as DNA, the CDR3 is TGTGCCGCATCCGACGCTAGCGGGAGAGGCGCAGATACGCAGTATTTT. It is translated as CAASDASGRGADTQYF.

The table lists this clonotype with many counts. The V and J genes are TRBV12-3 or TRBV12-4 and TRBJ1-1, with TRBD1 identical over 8 bases. CDR3 length: 13 amino acids. V trimming: 6 bases; J trimming: 11 bases; junction bases outside the gene matches: 11. DNA for the CDR3: TGTGCCAGCAGGCCGCGGGACAGGAGGGAGGCTTTCTTT. Translating gives CASRPRDRREAFF.

This clonotype has at least ten counts. This chain joins TRBV7-6 and TRBJ2-2; no clear D gene. This CDR3 has 15 residues. Germline lookup yields CDR1 SGHVS and CDR2 FNYEAQ. V was clipped by 1 base and J by 2 bases, with 8 bases between them. CDR3 sequence (DNA): TGTGCCAGCAGCTTAGTTCCCATTAACACCGGGGAGCTGTTTTTT. Translated, it gives CASSLVPINTGELFF.

This clonotype has ten or more counts. The chain has TRBV6-5 and TRBJ2-1; 7 bases are a match to TRBD1. The length of the CDR3 is 12 residues. CDR1 and CDR2 from the germline V gene are MNHEY and SVGAGI. The junction had 1 base not matched to a gene; V was cut back by 5 bases and J by 6 bases. In DNA form, the CDR3 reads TGTGCCAGCAGTAGGACAGGCAATGAGCAGTTCTTC. It encodes CASSRTGNEQFF.

The rearrangement uses TRBV19 and TRBJ1-2; possibly TRBD1 for D (5 bases). From germline, CDR1 is LNHDA and CDR2 SQIVND (reference sequence). The V end was cut by 6 bases, the J end by 5 bases, with 16 bases between. The CDR3 extends over 14 amino acids. The CDR3 protein is CASSIPDTRYGYTF. The DNA of the CDR3 is TGTGCCAGTAGCATCCCGGACACCAGATATGGCTACACCTTC.

V gene TRBV7-9 combines with J gene TRBJ1-4; D call uncertain. Germline CDR1 SEHNR, CDR2 FQNEAQ (reference sequence). CDR3 length: 15 amino acids. The V end lost 4 bases, the J end lost 2 bases, and 11 bases lay between the germline ends. CDR3 sequence: CASSYSRNTNEKLFF. The DNA of the CDR3 is TGTGCCAGCAGCTACTCCAGGAATACTAATGAAAAACTGTTTTTT. The variable domain in full, with the rest retrieved from reference TRBV7-9 and TRBJ1-4, is DTGVSQNPRHKITKRGQNVTFRCDPISEHNRLYWYRQTLGQGPEFLTYFQNEAQLEKSRLLSDRFSAERPKGSFSTLEIQRTEQGDSAMYLCASSYSRNTNEKLFFGSGTQLSVL.

This clonotype showed up just a few times. The V and J genes are TRBV2 and TRBJ2-1; unclear D gene. The CDR3 is 12 amino acids. Per the germline V gene, CDR1 is SNHLY and CDR2 is FYNNEI. V was pared by 6 bases and J by 9 bases, with 12 bases between. In nucleotides, the CDR3 is TGTGCCAGCAGGACTCTTCACGGTGAGCAGTTCTTC. This encodes CASRTLHGEQFF.

J is TRBJ2-7 and V is TRBV2, with 8 nucleotides matching TRBD1. The CDR3 contains 15 residues. Germline CDR1 SNHLY, CDR2 FYNNEI. V lost 2 bases, J lost 5 bases, and 8 bases stayed unmatched. CDR3 protein: CASSELSRGQNEQYF. CDR3 coding DNA: TGTGCCAGCAGTGAATTATCCAGGGGGCAAAACGAGCAGTACTTC.

This clonotype was recorded many times. The chain carries TRBV20-1 and TRBJ1-2; 10 bases are a match to TRBD1. Trimming took 5 bases from V and 4 from J; bases not matched to a gene: 7. The germline CDR1 and CDR2 sequences are DFQATT and SNEGSKA (reference sequence). CDR3 length: 14 residues. Written as DNA, the CDR3 is TGCAGTGCTGTCCGGGACAGGGGCCCCTATGGCTACACCTTC. It encodes CSAVRDRGPYGYTF.

The chain couples TRBV2 to TRBJ2-1, with 13 bases that match TRBD2. Germline lookup yields CDR1 SNHLY and CDR2 FYNNEI. Losses at the gene ends were 7 bases for V and 9 bases for J; bases not matched to a gene: 6. The CDR3 length is 14 residues. CDR3 sequence: CASNGLAGVGEQFF. The CDR3, as DNA: TGTGCCAGCAATGGACTAGCGGGAGTTGGTGAGCAGTTCTTC.